This T cell receptor beta chain was found in a study of blood T cell repertoires in COVID-19. About the study: The United States, Italy and Spain supplied acute and convalescent COVID-19 samples. From T cells, B-cell-depleted T cells, or PBMCs came the material, which was cDNA or gDNA.

In the original processing: For nucleated cells, counts were estimated from reference gene primer amplification. Here immunoSEQ multiplex PCR was the method, and the copy in TCRdb shows in-frame clones only, minus some. V and J calls and clone size come straight from that table; D and trimming were deduced from the DNA. The top ten clones hold about 12% of a sample with tens of thousands of clones, roughly 81% of them seen once. The germline V gene has CDR1 MNHNY and CDR2 SVGAGI (reference sequence). V was pared by 5 bases and J by 12 bases, with 10 bases of the junction left unmatched. The length of the CDR3 is 13 residues.

Sequenced material: peripheral blood. The chain carries TRBV6-6 and TRBJ2-7, with TRBD1 matching 10 bases. The receptor was derived from a woman in her seventies in a cohort sampled during active COVID-19. As DNA, the CDR3 is TGTGCCAGCAGTGGAGACAGGGGGCTCAATACGTACTTC. Its protein product is CASSGDRGLNTYF.